This T cell receptor beta chain was identified in a study of OX40 agonist ivuxolimab in advanced cancers. Sequencing was performed with immunoSEQ multiplex PCR; in TCRdb, only in-frame clones are kept and a portion is missing. This sample has some 50,000 clones; under 90% occur once, and the top ten carry approximately 1.6%. Trimming removed 8 bases at V and 4 bases at J, with 17 bases between. The V gene's germline CDR1 is SGHVS and CDR2 FNYEAQ. The CDR3 consists of 14 residues. This sample comprised CD4+ or CD8+ T cells sorted from blood, obtained in a trial of the OX40 agonist ivuxolimab. The rearrangement uses TRBV7-6 and TRBJ2-5; perhaps TRBD2 as D (6 bases). This receptor was taken from an adult with an advanced solid tumor such as melanoma, head and neck, liver or kidney cancer. Here the CDR3 reads CASAIAERVETQYF. DNA for the CDR3: TGTGCCAGCGCAATAGCGGAACGGGTAGAGACCCAGTACTTC. Full variable domain (missing parts from reference TRBV7-6 and TRBJ2-5): GAGVSQSPRYKVTKRGQDVALRCDPISGHVSLYWYRQALGQGPEFLTYFNYEAQQDKSGLPNDRFSAERPEGSISTLTIQRTEQRDSAMYRCASAIAERVETQYFGPGTRLLVL.